The 3 T cell receptor beta chains reported below all come from one sample, sequenced in a study of identical twins. From the 5' RACE reads, TCRdb called clonotypes with MiXCR, one entry per CDR3 protein. The table includes hundreds of thousands of distinct CDR3 sequences, 6% to 6.5% detected once. The sample consisted of naive T cells sorted from blood. The receptors were sampled from a man between 18 and 35 years old in good health.

This clonotype appeared many times. The V call is TRBV20-1, the J call TRBJ2-1, with TRBD2 identical over 9 bases. Germline V gene data show CDR1 as DFQATT and CDR2 as SNEGSKA (reference sequence). V shed 0 bases and J 7 bases; nucleotides not matched to a gene: 7. The CDR3 covers 15 residues. The CDR3 region is CSARDRVAGDNEQFF. Here the CDR3 DNA reads TGCAGTGCTAGAGATAGGGTAGCGGGAGATAATGAGCAGTTCTTC.

This clonotype was seen many times. The chain is built from TRBV5-1 and TRBJ2-7, with D uncertain. CDR1 is SGHRS, CDR2 YFSETQ, per germline. The CDR3 runs 14 residues. The V end lost 4 bases, the J end lost 2 bases, and 13 bases lay between the germline ends. CDR3 protein: CASSPPDVAYEQYF. CDR3 DNA sequence: TGCGCCAGCAGCCCTCCGGACGTAGCCTACGAGCAGTACTTC.

This clonotype was picked up a small number of times. This sequence joins TRBV27 and TRBJ2-3, with a possible D match to TRBD1 (6 bases). The CDR3 totals 13 residues. The germline gives CDR1 MNHEY, CDR2 SMNVEV (reference sequence). Trimming left V 5 bases short and J 4 bases short, with 10 bases between. The chain's CDR3 is CASSPTGSDTQYF. The CDR3 DNA follows: TGTGCCAGCAGTCCCACAGGGTCAGATACGCAGTATTTT.